This entry lists 17 T cell receptor beta chains sequenced from one sample in a study of shared clonotypes between healthy human individuals. Clones were read by immunoSEQ multiplex PCR, and TCRdb kept only the in-frame ones, dropping some. Of around 2.5 million clones in the sample, approximately 93% were seen once. The source material was naive CD4+ T cells from PBMCs. The sample's subset: CD45RA+ positively selected. Source of these receptors: a man between 18 and 29 years old in good health. Some clones in this sample may be carry-over from other donors' samples.

The CDR3 region has the DNA TGCGCCAGCAGCTTTCCCGGTCCCACAGATACGCAGTATTTT. Translating it yields CASSFPGPTDTQYF. The chain employs TRBV5-1 and TRBJ2-3, with D unclear. Trimming cost V 2 bases and J 2 bases, with 9 bases left between them. Per the germline V gene, CDR1 is SGHRS and CDR2 is YFSETQ. The CDR3 totals 14 residues.

The chain couples TRBV15 to TRBJ1-5; D is ambiguous. Trimming removed 0 bases at V and 7 bases at J, with 7 bases between. CDR1 LNHNV and CDR2 YYDKDF come from the germline V gene (reference sequence). CDR3 length equals 13 residues. The CDR3 DNA reads TGTGCCACCAGCAGAGACGGAGGGCAGCCCCAGCATTTT. Translated: CATSRDGGQPQHF.

As DNA, the CDR3 is TGTGCCAGCAGCGGGTCAGGGGGCGCTGAAGCTTTCTTT. Protein: CASSGSGGAEAFF. The V and J genes are TRBV7-9 and TRBJ1-1; 8 bases agree with TRBD1. Germline V gene lookup returns CDR1 SEHNR and CDR2 FQNEAQ (reference sequence). J was trimmed by 6 bases and V by 5 bases; bases with no gene match: 5. The length of the CDR3 is 13 residues.

A single count supports this clone. The V and J genes are TRBV21-1 and TRBJ2-2; no check of the table's D call, TRBD1, against the DNA was made. TRBV21-1 is a pseudogene segment. This CDR3 comprises 18 residues. The CDR3 region is CASSKDDRTPAMTGELFF. The CDR3, as DNA: TGTGCCAGCAGCAAAGATGACAGGACCCCAGCGATGACCGGGGAGCTGTTTTTT.

The gene calls are TRBV5-1 and TRBJ2-4; D is undetermined. The germline gives CDR1 SGHRS, CDR2 YFSETQ. V gave up 4 bases and J gave up 5 bases, with 10 bases separating them. The CDR3 extends over 13 amino acids. The CDR3 DNA is TGCGCCAGCAGCGACCTACTTCAAAACATTCAGTACTTC. Its translation: CASSDLLQNIQYF. Supplemented by reference TRBV5-1 and TRBJ2-4, the full variable domain reads KAGVTQTPRYLIKTRGQQVTLSCSPISGHRSVSWYQQTPGQGLQFLFEYFSETQRNKGNFPGRFSGRQFSNSRSEMNVSTLELGDSALYLCASSDLLQNIQYFGAGTRLSVL.

The rearrangement links TRBV19 to TRBJ2-7; 10 nucleotides align to TRBD2. The CDR3 extends over 16 amino acids. CDR1 is LNHDA, CDR2 SQIVND, per germline (reference sequence). With V trimmed by 0 bases and J by 0 bases, 2 bases remained unmatched. The chain's CDR3 is CASSIELAGASYEQYF. The CDR3 DNA is TGTGCCAGTAGTATAGAGCTAGCGGGAGCCTCCTACGAGCAGTACTTC.

The count of this clone is one. This chain links TRBV27 with TRBJ1-2; no definite D call. CDR1 and CDR2 from the germline V gene are MNHEY and SMNVEV (reference sequence). CDR3 size: 14 residues. V lost 5 bases to trimming and J lost 2 bases, with 12 bases between them. Written as DNA, the CDR3 is TGTGCCAGCAGTGCAAGACTGGGAAACTATGGCTACACCTTC. It specifies CASSARLGNYGYTF.

The CDR3: CASNRGPSTDTQYF. The DNA for the CDR3 is TGTGCCAGCAACAGGGGTCCAAGCACAGATACGCAGTATTTT. The genes are TRBV6-1 and TRBJ2-3, with 7 nucleotides matching TRBD1. CDR3 length equals 14 residues. V shed 7 bases and J 0 bases; nucleotides not matched to a gene: 4. Germline V lookup: CDR1 MNHNS, CDR2 SASEGT.

The chain employs TRBV11-3 and TRBJ2-5; D might be TRBD1 or TRBD2, each matching 5 bases. V gave up 1 base and J gave up 5 bases, with 14 bases separating them. The CDR3 loop spans 15 amino acids. Germline V gives CDR1 SGHNT, CDR2 YENEEA. The CDR3 protein is CASSLGIEGEETQYF. The CDR3 DNA reads TGTGCCAGCAGCTTAGGAATTGAAGGGGAGGAGACCCAGTACTTC.

The rearrangement uses TRBV7-3 and TRBJ1-1; D is ambiguous. V was trimmed by 5 bases and J by 8 bases, leaving 15 bases between them. Germline CDR1 reads SGHTA; CDR2 reads FQGTGA. The CDR3 consists of 13 residues. The CDR3 region has the DNA TGTGCCAGCAGCCAATCACCCGGAGGAGAAGCTTTCTTT. Translated, it gives CASSQSPGGEAFF.

Only one count was recorded for this clone. The V call is TRBV2, the J call TRBJ2-7; 7 bases match TRBD1. Germline V gene lookup returns CDR1 SNHLY and CDR2 FYNNEI. The CDR3 spans 14 residues. V dropped 6 bases and J dropped 0; count of bases not matched to a gene: 5. CDR3 DNA: TGTGCCAGCAGGAAGACAGGGTCCTCCTACGAGCAGTACTTC. It codes for CASRKTGSSYEQYF.

The chain is built from TRBV28 and TRBJ1-2, with TRBD1 matching 7 bases. The CDR3 extends over 14 amino acids. Germline V gene data show CDR1 as MDHEN and CDR2 as SYDVKM. The J segment lost 5 bases and the V segment lost 6 bases, leaving 9 bases of the junction unmatched. CDR3 residues: CASSSGQQTYGYTF. CDR3 nucleotide sequence: TGTGCCAGCAGCTCGGGACAGCAAACGTATGGCTACACCTTC.

This chain uses TRBV7-2 with TRBJ1-1, with TRBD1 matching 7 bases. Germline CDR1 reads SGHTA; CDR2 reads FQGNSA. The trim removed 6 bases at V and 0 bases at J, leaving 4 bases unmatched. The CDR3 is 14 amino acids. The CDR3 sequence: CASRKGAVNTEAFF. The CDR3 nucleotides read TGTGCCAGCAGGAAGGGGGCGGTGAACACTGAAGCTTTCTTT.

Comments on this clone: Within the sample, other DNA sequences also encode this same CDR3. The chain uses TRBV30 and TRBJ2-7, with D perhaps TRBD2 (6 bases). This CDR3 region has 14 residues. Germline assignment: CDR1 GTSNPN and CDR2 SVGIG (reference sequence). Deletions cut 1 base from V and 1 base from J, with 11 bases between. The CDR3, as DNA: TGTGCCTGGAGTGGGACGGGAGTATCCTACGAGCAGTACTTC. Translated: CAWSGTGVSYEQYF.

The rearrangement uses TRBV5-1 and TRBJ2-1; unclear D gene. The V and J ends lost 7 bases and 2 bases respectively, with 16 bases between them. This CDR3 contains 15 residues. Germline lookup yields CDR1 SGHRS and CDR2 YFSETQ. In DNA form, the CDR3 reads TGCGCCAGCCCAAGGACGGTTCCCCCCTACAATGAGCAGTTCTTC. Translation: CASPRTVPPYNEQFF.

The chain has TRBV19 and TRBJ1-1; D is undetermined. The CDR3 length is 15 residues. Germline lookup yields CDR1 LNHDA and CDR2 SQIVND (reference sequence). The ends were cut back, 1 base at V and 4 bases at J, with 13 bases in the middle. CDR3 sequence reads: CASSIVGDGSTEAFF. CDR3 coding DNA: TGTGCCAGTAGTATAGTCGGGGATGGAAGCACTGAAGCTTTCTTT.

This chain connects TRBV9 to TRBJ1-1; D may be TRBD1 (5 bases). Germline loops: CDR1 SGDLS, CDR2 YYNGEE. Deletions cut 4 bases from V and 0 bases from J, with 16 bases between. This CDR3 has 16 amino acids. The CDR3 reads CASSRGDQVMNTEAFF. Written as DNA, the CDR3 is TGTGCCAGCAGCCGTGGGGACCAAGTAATGAACACTGAAGCTTTCTTT. The full variable domain, its missing parts supplied by reference TRBV9 and TRBJ1-1, is DSGVTQTPKHLITATGQRVTLRCSPRSGDLSVYWYQQSLDQGLQFLIQYYNGEERAKGNILERFSAQQFPDLHSELNLSSLELGDSALYFCASSRGDQVMNTEAFFGQGTRLTVV.